The rows below give T cell receptor beta chains drawn from one sample of a study of blood T cell repertoires in COVID-19. Clones were sequenced by immunoSEQ multiplex PCR, and TCRdb holds only the in-frame ones, with some missing. Seen here are approximately 70,000 clones, around 80% observed once, and the top ten hold more than 2.5%. The sequenced sample was peripheral blood. These receptors were taken from a man older than 75 with active or convalescent COVID-19. Both conserved end residues are part of each CDR3. The D gene is left open where the match is weak. Size tells how often a clone was seen (once, few, many) or the class of an expanded clone, and some rows leave it out.

>.|TRBJ2-7|TRBV4-2|few
TGTGCCAGCAGCCAAGATTTGCTAGCGCGATCCTACGAGCAGTACTTC
CASSQDLLARSYEQYF
>.|TRBJ2-3|TRBV28|.
TGTGCCAGCAGTCGACAGGGAGGAACAGATACGCAGTATTTT
CASSRQGGTDTQYF
>.|TRBJ2-3|TRBV13|once
TGTGCCAGCAGCTTATCCCAACAGGGTAGCACAGATACGCAGTATTTT
CASSLSQQGSTDTQYF
>.|TRBJ2-7|TRBV7-9|.
TGTGCCAGCAGCTCCCAGGTCCCTTGGGAGCAGTACTTC
CASSSQVPWEQYF
>.|TRBJ2-1|TRBV30|.
TGTGCCTGGAGTGTACACGGCAGGAACTCCTACAATGAGCAGTTCTTC
CAWSVHGRNSYNEQFF
>.|TRBJ2-3|TRBV25-1|.
TGTGCCAGCAGTGAATATGCGGACAGAGAGCGAGATACGCAGTATTTT
CASSEYADRERDTQYF
>.|TRBJ2-7|TRBV10-3|.
TGTGCCATCAGTGATCCTTACGAGCAGTACTTC
CAISDPYEQYF
>TRBD1|TRBJ1-2|TRBV3-1/TRBV3-2|.
TGTGCCAGCAGCCCCAGGACAGGGATTTATGGCTACACCTTC
CASSPRTGIYGYTF
>.|TRBJ2-2|TRBV11-2|.
TGTGCCAGCTCACTTGGGGGACACAACACCGGGGAGCTGTTTTTT
CASSLGGHNTGELFF
>TRBD1|TRBJ1-2|TRBV28|.
TGTGCCAGCAGTACAGGGGGCCATGGCTACACCTTC
CASSTGGHGYTF
>.|TRBJ1-4|TRBV11-2|.
TGTGCCAGCAGCTTTGGGGGGTTGGGAGAAAAACTGTTTTTT
CASSFGGLGEKLFF
>TRBD2|TRBJ2-7|TRBV5-4|few
TGTGCCAGCAGCCCGGGGGGAGGGATCTTAGCCCACGAGCAGTACTTC
CASSPGGGILAHEQYF
>.|TRBJ2-7|TRBV5-4|.
TGTGCCAGCAGCGTGGACAACCACGAGCAGTACTTC
CASSVDNHEQYF
>TRBD1|TRBJ2-6|TRBV19|.
TGTGCCAGTAGTTTGGGACAGGGCCGATTCTCTGGGGCCAACGTCCTGACTTTC
CASSLGQGRFSGANVLTF
>TRBD1|TRBJ2-4|TRBV28|.
TGTGCCAGCAGTTTATTCCCGGGACAGGGTAAAAACATTCAGTACTTC
CASSLFPGQGKNIQYF
>TRBD1|TRBJ1-4|TRBV19|few
TGTGCCAGTAGTATGGGACAGGGGTTTACTAATGAAAAACTGTTTTTT
CASSMGQGFTNEKLFF
>TRBD1|TRBJ1-1|TRBV19|.
TGTGCCAGTAGCCGACAACAGGGGTTGTCGAACACTGAAGCTTTCTTT
CASSRQQGLSNTEAFF
>.|TRBJ2-7|TRBV19|.
TGTGCCAGTAGTAGCCGGGGCAGGGGGGCCTACGAGCAGTACTTC
CASSSRGRGAYEQYF
>TRBD2|TRBJ2-7|TRBV5-4|.
TGTGCCAGCAGCCCGGCTAGCGGGAGACACGAGCAGTACTTC
CASSPASGRHEQYF
>.|TRBJ1-2|TRBV5-1|.
TGCGCCAGCACCGCGGGCCTATCATCCTATGGCTACACCTTC
CASTAGLSSYGYTF
>TRBD2|TRBJ2-5|TRBV7-9|.
TGTGCCAGCAGCTTAGGCCCGGGGACTAGCGGGAGTCGAGAGACCCAGTACTTC
CASSLGPGTSGSRETQYF
>TRBD2|TRBJ2-1|TRBV6-1|.
TGTGCCAGCAGTGAACAAGGACTAGCGGGAGACCTGGAGCAGTTCTTC
CASSEQGLAGDLEQFF
>.|TRBJ1-5|TRBV28|few
TGTGCCAGCAGTTGGACACTGGGTCAGCCCCAGCATTTT
CASSWTLGQPQHF
>TRBD1|TRBJ1-1|TRBV10-3|.
TGTGCCATCAGGGATGACAGGGGGCATTGGGAAACTGAAGCTTTCTTT
CAIRDDRGHWETEAFF
>.|TRBJ2-2|TRBV6-5|.
TGTGCCAGCATAAGGGGCTCGAACACCGGGGAGCTGTTTTTT
CASIRGSNTGELFF
>TRBD1|TRBJ2-7|TRBV5-4|few
TGTGCCAGCAGCTTGGCCGGACAGGGCCACTACGAGCAGTACTTC
CASSLAGQGHYEQYF
>.|TRBJ2-3|TRBV5-4|.
TGTGCCAGCAGCTTTCTAAGCACAGATACGCAGTATTTT
CASSFLSTDTQYF
>.|TRBJ2-7|TRBV4-3|.
TGCGCCAGCAGCCAAGCTGCTTGGGGCTGGTCCTACGAGCAGTACTTC
CASSQAAWGWSYEQYF